A selection of T cell receptor beta chains follows, all from one sample in a study of cytomegalovirus exposure and HLA in healthy donors. TCRdb's table, derived via immunoSEQ multiplex PCR, lists solely in-frame clones and lacks some. Seen here are about 200,000 clones, around 77% observed once, and the top ten hold 1.5% to 2%. Sequenced sample: PBMCs. The source of these receptors is a man aged 30-40 years in good health and CMV-seronegative. The CDR3 runs from the conserved cysteine through the conserved F or W. Fields, in order: D gene, clone size, V gene, J gene, CDR3 DNA, CDR3 protein. A D gene is named only where the DNA matches it firmly. Not every row has a clone size; where given, it reads once, few, many or a size class.

>.|once|TRBV4-1|TRBJ2-1
TGCGCCAGCAGCCCCCGAGGGGTCGGACAGAGAGACAATGAGCAGTTCTTC
CASSPRGVGQRDNEQFF
>.|once|TRBV27|TRBJ2-7
TGTGCCAGCAGTTACCGAGCTGAGGGATACGAGCAGTACTTC
CASSYRAEGYEQYF
>TRBD1|.|TRBV7-6|TRBJ2-7
TGTGCCAGCAGCTTAGATGGGACAGGGTTCAACGAGCAGTACTTC
CASSLDGTGFNEQYF
>TRBD2|.|TRBV7-8|TRBJ2-1
TGTGCCAGCAGCTTAGGCGTCCCAGGGCTAGCGGGGATCAATGAGCAGTTCTTC
CASSLGVPGLAGINEQFF
>TRBD1|.|TRBV6-5|TRBJ2-7
TGTGCCAGCAGTCTAGGACAGGGAAGTCCCTACGAGCAGTACTTC
CASSLGQGSPYEQYF
>.|.|TRBV5-1|TRBJ2-7
TGCGCCAGCAGCTTCCAGCGTATTTACTACGAGCAGTACTTC
CASSFQRIYYEQYF
>TRBD1|.|TRBV29-1|TRBJ2-5
TGCAGCGTTTACAGGGGCCAAGAGACCCAGTACTTC
CSVYRGQETQYF
>.|.|TRBV28|TRBJ1-5
TGTGCCAGCAGTACTTACGGAGTTAGGCCCCAGCATTTT
CASSTYGVRPQHF
>TRBD1|.|TRBV5-1|TRBJ2-2
TGCGCCAGCAAAGGGGGCACGAACACCGGGGAGCTGTTTTTT
CASKGGTNTGELFF
>TRBD2|once|TRBV19|TRBJ2-7
TGTGCCAGTAGTAAAAGTAGCGGGAGGGACCACGAGCAGTACTTC
CASSKSSGRDHEQYF
>TRBD1|.|TRBV25-1|TRBJ2-4
TGTGCCACGGGACAGGGGCTGAACATTCAGTACTTC
CATGQGLNIQYF
>TRBD2|.|TRBV4-1|TRBJ2-7
TGCGCCAGCAGCCATCCCGGACTAGCGGGAGGGCTCGAGCAGTACTTC
CASSHPGLAGGLEQYF
>.|few|TRBV19|TRBJ2-7
TGTGCCAGAGAAGGGGGATTCTACGAGCAGTACTTC
CAREGGFYEQYF
>TRBD1|.|TRBV6-4|TRBJ2-2
TGTGCCAGCAGTGAGGACGGACAGGGGTACTTTTCCGGGGAGCTGTTTTTT
CASSEDGQGYFSGELFF
>TRBD2|.|TRBV28|TRBJ2-5
TGTGCCAGCAGTCGGACTAGCGGGAACCAAGAGACCCAGTACTTC
CASSRTSGNQETQYF
>TRBD1|.|TRBV5-4|TRBJ2-7
TGTGCCAGCAGCCTGAAACAGGGGAGCACCTACGAGCAGTACTTC
CASSLKQGSTYEQYF
>TRBD1|.|TRBV10-3|TRBJ1-2
TGTGCCATCAGTCCAGGGGGCTATGGCTACACCTTC
CAISPGGYGYTF
>TRBD1|.|TRBV2|TRBJ2-7
TGTGCCAGCAGTGAACTATATGGGACAGGCCTCTACGAGCAGTACTTC
CASSELYGTGLYEQYF
>.|.|TRBV2|TRBJ1-2
TGTGCCAGCAGTCGGACAAATTATGGCTACACCTTC
CASSRTNYGYTF
>TRBD1|once|TRBV28|TRBJ2-7
TGTGCCAGCATGGAACGACAGGGGGCATACGAGCAGTACTTC
CASMERQGAYEQYF
>.|.|TRBV7-9|TRBJ1-4
TGTGCCAGCAGCCCGCGGGGGCAGGATGAAAAACTGTTTTTT
CASSPRGQDEKLFF
>TRBD1|.|TRBV2|TRBJ1-2
TGTGCCAGCAACCAGGGACAGGACCTCAACTATGGCTACACCTTC
CASNQGQDLNYGYTF
>TRBD2|.|TRBV7-9|TRBJ2-7
TGTGCCAGCAGGCGTCTAGCGGGAGGGCCCGAGCAGTACTTC
CASRRLAGGPEQYF
>.|.|TRBV7-2|TRBJ2-7
TGTGCCAGCAGCCCGGAGGGTTACGAGCAGTACTTC
CASSPEGYEQYF
>TRBD2|.|TRBV29-1|TRBJ2-1
TGCAGCGTCTGGGGGAGGGAAAATGAGCAGTTCTTC
CSVWGRENEQFF
>TRBD2|.|TRBV28|TRBJ2-3
TGTGCCAGTAGAGCGGGGGGCACAGATACGCAGTATTTT
CASRAGGTDTQYF
>.|.|TRBV4-1|TRBJ1-4
TGCGCCAGCAGCCGGACAGCCAATAATGAAAAACTGTTTTTT
CASSRTANNEKLFF
>TRBD2|.|TRBV6-5|TRBJ2-1
TGTGCCAGCAGTGCGACTAGCGGGAGTAATAATGAGCAGTTCTTC
CASSATSGSNNEQFF
>TRBD1|.|TRBV27|TRBJ1-4
TGTGCCAGCCGGGACAGGGGTTATGAAAAACTGTTTTTT
CASRDRGYEKLFF
>.|.|TRBV7-9|TRBJ2-5
TGTGCCAGCAGCTTCCTAGAGACCCAGTACTTC
CASSFLETQYF
>.|.|TRBV7-3|TRBJ2-2
TGTGCCAGCAGCCTTCGTACCGGGGAGCTGTTTTTT
CASSLRTGELFF
>.|.|TRBV21-1|TRBJ2-1
TGTGCCAGCAGACATCATTGGGAGTGCAATGAGCAGTTCTTC
CASRHHWECNEQFF
>TRBD1|.|TRBV15|TRBJ2-3
TGTGCCACCTCGCAGTTATTTGGAAGGGGGCAGGTAGATACGCAGTATTTT
CATSQLFGRGQVDTQYF
>TRBD1|.|TRBV10-1|TRBJ2-7
TGCGCCAGCAGTGAAGGGCCGACAGGGGTCTACGAGCAGTACTTC
CASSEGPTGVYEQYF
>TRBD1|.|TRBV5-1|TRBJ1-3
TGCGCCAGCAAACCGGGACCAGGGGGGACCTCTGGAAACACCATATATTTT
CASKPGPGGTSGNTIYF
>TRBD2|.|TRBV5-1|TRBJ2-3
TGCGCCAGCAACTCCAAAAAAACTAGCGGGAGGTATAAAGATACGCAGTATTTT
CASNSKKTSGRYKDTQYF
>.|.|TRBV30|TRBJ2-4
TGTGCCTGGAGTGGCGGCAGGGAAAGTTCAAGATTAGCCAAAAACATTCAGTACTTC
CAWSGGRESSRLAKNIQYF
>.|once|TRBV9|TRBJ2-3
TGTGCCAGCAGCGTAGTTGTGGGAGCCAGAGATACGCAGTATTTT
CASSVVVGARDTQYF
>.|.|TRBV6-1|TRBJ1-1
TGTGCCAGCAGCTTCAGGGGAGGGGACACTGAAGCTTTCTTT
CASSFRGGDTEAFF
>.|.|TRBV15|TRBJ1-1
TGTGCCACCAGCAGAGACAGGGAAAATACTGAAGCTTTCTTT
CATSRDRENTEAFF
>.|few|TRBV5-1|TRBJ1-2
TGCGCCAGCAGCTTGATCCCCAGCCAAGGGGGCTATGGCTACACCTTC
CASSLIPSQGGYGYTF
>TRBD1|.|TRBV27|TRBJ2-7
TGTGCCAGCAGAGGGGGCCACGAGCAGTACTTC
CASRGGHEQYF
>TRBD2|.|TRBV4-2|TRBJ2-3
TGTGCCAGCAGCCAAGATGGGGGACTAGCGGGAGACGCACTTAGATACGAGTATTTT
CASSQDGGLAGDALRYEYF
>.|.|TRBV7-3|TRBJ2-7
TGTGCCAGCAGCTTAGACGGCGGGACCTCCTACGAGCAGTACTTC
CASSLDGGTSYEQYF
>TRBD2|.|TRBV11-2|TRBJ2-7
TGTGCCAGCAGCTTAACCCCGACTAGCAGGAACGAGCAGTACTTC
CASSLTPTSRNEQYF
>.|few|TRBV14|TRBJ2-7
TGTGCCAGCAGCCAAGATCCTGAGGCCTCCTACGAGCAGTACTTC
CASSQDPEASYEQYF
>TRBD1|once|TRBV5-1|TRBJ2-2
TGCGCCAGCAGCTCCTCAGGGAGAGTGTGGGACAGTTTCTCCGGGGAGCTGTTTTTT
CASSSSGRVWDSFSGELFF
>.|.|TRBV9|TRBJ2-6
TGTGCCAGCAGCGTACACGGAGTTCTTTCTGGGGCCAACGTCCTGACTTTC
CASSVHGVLSGANVLTF
>.|.|TRBV11-2|TRBJ2-4
TGTGCCAGCAGCTTAGAGGGCAGCCTATTAGCCAAAAACATTCAGTACTTC
CASSLEGSLLAKNIQYF
>.|.|TRBV9|TRBJ1-5
TGTGCCAGCAGCGTAGGGGGACTCAGCAATCAGCCCCAGCATTTT
CASSVGGLSNQPQHF
>TRBD2|.|TRBV7-9|TRBJ2-2
TGTGCCAGCAGCCTCATCGGCCTAGCGGGCCCCGGGGAGCTGTTTTTT
CASSLIGLAGPGELFF
>TRBD2|.|TRBV15|TRBJ2-7
TGTGCCACCAGCAGAGTTGGACTAGCGGGAGCCGGCGAGCAGTACTTC
CATSRVGLAGAGEQYF
>.|.|TRBV28|TRBJ2-5
TGTGCCAGCAGCCCTCCTGGGAGGAAAGAGACCCAGTACTTC
CASSPPGRKETQYF
>.|.|TRBV27|TRBJ2-7
TGTGCCAGCAGTCCAGGGACCTACGAGCAGTACTTC
CASSPGTYEQYF
>.|.|TRBV2|TRBJ2-5
TGTGCCAGCAGAGAGCGAGGTGGAGAGACCCAGTACTTC
CASRERGGETQYF
>TRBD1|few|TRBV6-1|TRBJ2-1
TGTGCCAGCAGTGGAGCTGCAGGGGGCTATTACAATGAGCAGTTCTTC
CASSGAAGGYYNEQFF
>TRBD2|few|TRBV9|TRBJ2-5
TGTGCCAGCAGCGTCGGACTAGCGGGAGGGGGGGAGACCCAGTACTTC
CASSVGLAGGGETQYF